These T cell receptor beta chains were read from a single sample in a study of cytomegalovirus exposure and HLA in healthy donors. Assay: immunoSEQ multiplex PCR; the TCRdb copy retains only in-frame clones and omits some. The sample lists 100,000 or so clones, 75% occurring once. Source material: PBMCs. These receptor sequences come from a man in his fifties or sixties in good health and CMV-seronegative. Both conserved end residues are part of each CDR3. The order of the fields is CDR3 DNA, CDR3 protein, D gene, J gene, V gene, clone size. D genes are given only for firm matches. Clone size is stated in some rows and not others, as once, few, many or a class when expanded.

cdr3_nt: TGTGCCACCAGTTTGGGGGCTGGAGATACGCAGTATTTT; cdr3_aa: CATSLGAGDTQYF; d_call: .; j_call: TRBJ2-3; v_call: TRBV5-4; clone_size: few
cdr3_nt: TGTGCCTGGAGTCAAGGGGGACAGGGAGGGGCCAACGTCCTGACTTTC; cdr3_aa: CAWSQGGQGGANVLTF; d_call: TRBD1; j_call: TRBJ2-6; v_call: TRBV30; clone_size: .
cdr3_nt: TGTGCCAGCTCACCAGCGGGGGTTGAAAAACTGTTTTTT; cdr3_aa: CASSPAGVEKLFF; d_call: .; j_call: TRBJ1-4; v_call: TRBV18; clone_size: .
cdr3_nt: TGTGCCAGCACCTTAGGGGGGGGCTATGGCTACACCTTC; cdr3_aa: CASTLGGGYGYTF; d_call: .; j_call: TRBJ1-2; v_call: TRBV6-5; clone_size: few
cdr3_nt: TGTGCCAGCAGTGAATCGGGTCCTGGAAACACCATATATTTT; cdr3_aa: CASSESGPGNTIYF; d_call: .; j_call: TRBJ1-3; v_call: TRBV2; clone_size: .
cdr3_nt: TGTGCCACGCGGCAAAACAATAACTATGGCTACACCTTC; cdr3_aa: CATRQNNNYGYTF; d_call: .; j_call: TRBJ1-2; v_call: TRBV15; clone_size: .
cdr3_nt: TGTGCCAGCAGCGCCTACGTTAGCGGGAGATCAGATACGCAGTATTTT; cdr3_aa: CASSAYVSGRSDTQYF; d_call: TRBD2; j_call: TRBJ2-3; v_call: TRBV9; clone_size: .
cdr3_nt: TGCGCCAGCAGCCAAGATTTCGGGAGCCCCCAGGGGGTTACTGAAGCTTTCTTT; cdr3_aa: CASSQDFGSPQGVTEAFF; d_call: TRBD1; j_call: TRBJ1-1; v_call: TRBV4-3; clone_size: .
cdr3_nt: TGTGCCAGCAGGCCGACGGGAGACCAAGAGACCCAGTACTTC; cdr3_aa: CASRPTGDQETQYF; d_call: .; j_call: TRBJ2-5; v_call: TRBV6-6; clone_size: once
cdr3_nt: TGTGCCAGCAGCCGGGACAGCTACGAGCAGTACTTC; cdr3_aa: CASSRDSYEQYF; d_call: TRBD1; j_call: TRBJ2-7; v_call: TRBV11-2; clone_size: .
cdr3_nt: TGTGCCAGCAGCTTGGGCCTAGTCGGATACAATGAGCAGTTCTTC; cdr3_aa: CASSLGLVGYNEQFF; d_call: .; j_call: TRBJ2-1; v_call: TRBV5-8; clone_size: .
cdr3_nt: TGTGCCAGCAGCTTCGGGACAGGGGCCGTGGGGGTTGGTTCACCCCTCCACTTT; cdr3_aa: CASSFGTGAVGVGSPLHF; d_call: TRBD1; j_call: TRBJ1-6; v_call: TRBV5-6; clone_size: .
cdr3_nt: TGTGCCAGCAAGTTGGGGGCAGGGCAGCCCCAGCATTTT; cdr3_aa: CASKLGAGQPQHF; d_call: .; j_call: TRBJ1-5; v_call: TRBV28; clone_size: .
cdr3_nt: TGTGCCAGCAGCCAAGGAGCGGGAGGGCCCTATGAGCAGTTCTTC; cdr3_aa: CASSQGAGGPYEQFF; d_call: TRBD2; j_call: TRBJ2-1; v_call: TRBV14; clone_size: once
cdr3_nt: TGTGCCAGCATAGGGCCGGGAAGTATTTATGGCTACACCTTC; cdr3_aa: CASIGPGSIYGYTF; d_call: .; j_call: TRBJ1-2; v_call: TRBV25-1; clone_size: .
cdr3_nt: TGTGCCAGCTCTACAGGGCTGGGAGTCGGCCATCAGCCCCAGCATTTT; cdr3_aa: CASSTGLGVGHQPQHF; d_call: .; j_call: TRBJ1-5; v_call: TRBV2; clone_size: .
cdr3_nt: TGTGCCAGCAGCCAAGCGAGCAAGCAGTACTTC; cdr3_aa: CASSQASKQYF; d_call: .; j_call: TRBJ2-7; v_call: TRBV14; clone_size: .
cdr3_nt: TGTGCCAGCAGTTTGGAGGCAGGGGGCGGCTACACCTTC; cdr3_aa: CASSLEAGGGYTF; d_call: TRBD1; j_call: TRBJ1-2; v_call: TRBV27; clone_size: .
cdr3_nt: TGCGCCAGCAGCCCCCTTAGCGTCACCTCCTACGAGCAGTACTTC; cdr3_aa: CASSPLSVTSYEQYF; d_call: .; j_call: TRBJ2-7; v_call: TRBV4-1; clone_size: .
cdr3_nt: TGTGCCAGCAGCCCCTCGGGGGGGCACACTGAAGCTTTCTTT; cdr3_aa: CASSPSGGHTEAFF; d_call: .; j_call: TRBJ1-1; v_call: TRBV7-9; clone_size: few
cdr3_nt: TGTGCCAGCAGTTACAGGGGGCTGGAGACCCAGTACTTC; cdr3_aa: CASSYRGLETQYF; d_call: TRBD1; j_call: TRBJ2-5; v_call: TRBV6-5; clone_size: .
cdr3_nt: TGTGCCACCCGGCCGGGGGATACCACTGAAGCTTTCTTT; cdr3_aa: CATRPGDTTEAFF; d_call: .; j_call: TRBJ1-1; v_call: TRBV6-5; clone_size: few
cdr3_nt: TGCGCCAGCAGCTTGGCCAAGCTAAACGAGAACACCGGGGAGCTGTTTTTT; cdr3_aa: CASSLAKLNENTGELFF; d_call: .; j_call: TRBJ2-2; v_call: TRBV5-1; clone_size: once
cdr3_nt: TGTGCCAGCAGCGTAGAGGGGAATACGCAGTATTTT; cdr3_aa: CASSVEGNTQYF; d_call: .; j_call: TRBJ2-3; v_call: TRBV9; clone_size: .
cdr3_nt: TGTGCCAGCAGTGGAGGGGGCTCTGGGGCCAACGTCCTGACTTTC; cdr3_aa: CASSGGGSGANVLTF; d_call: .; j_call: TRBJ2-6; v_call: TRBV6-1; clone_size: .
cdr3_nt: TGTGCCAGCAGCTTAGGGGGCTTGTCACCCCTCCACTTT; cdr3_aa: CASSLGGLSPLHF; d_call: .; j_call: TRBJ1-6; v_call: TRBV7-9; clone_size: once
cdr3_nt: TGTGCCACCAGCAGAGAAGGCAGGGAAAATGAGCAGTTCTTC; cdr3_aa: CATSREGRENEQFF; d_call: .; j_call: TRBJ2-1; v_call: TRBV15; clone_size: .
cdr3_nt: TGTGCCAGCAGTTGGAAGCGGCTCAATGAGCAGTTCTTC; cdr3_aa: CASSWKRLNEQFF; d_call: .; j_call: TRBJ2-1; v_call: TRBV28; clone_size: .
cdr3_nt: TGTGCCAGCAGCTTAGGGGCCGTGGGGGCTACTGAAGCTTTCTTT; cdr3_aa: CASSLGAVGATEAFF; d_call: .; j_call: TRBJ1-1; v_call: TRBV7-2; clone_size: .
cdr3_nt: TGTGCCAGCAGCCCCGGGATAGCGGGGGCTTACACCGGGGAGCTGTTTTTT; cdr3_aa: CASSPGIAGAYTGELFF; d_call: TRBD2; j_call: TRBJ2-2; v_call: TRBV5-4; clone_size: .
cdr3_nt: TGCGCCAGCAGCCGGAACAGGGGGCCCGGGACCTACGAGCAGTACTTC; cdr3_aa: CASSRNRGPGTYEQYF; d_call: TRBD1; j_call: TRBJ2-7; v_call: TRBV4-1; clone_size: .
cdr3_nt: TGTGCCAGCAGCTTAGATCTTTGGACAACTGAAGCTTTCTTT; cdr3_aa: CASSLDLWTTEAFF; d_call: .; j_call: TRBJ1-1; v_call: TRBV11-2; clone_size: .
cdr3_nt: TGCGCCAGCAGCTTGTCAGCGGGGAGCACCGGGGAGCTGTTTTTT; cdr3_aa: CASSLSAGSTGELFF; d_call: TRBD2; j_call: TRBJ2-2; v_call: TRBV5-1; clone_size: .
cdr3_nt: TGTGCCAGCAGCCAAGAGTTGAACAGGGGAGAGACCCAGTACTTC; cdr3_aa: CASSQELNRGETQYF; d_call: TRBD1; j_call: TRBJ2-5; v_call: TRBV4-2; clone_size: .
cdr3_nt: TGTGCCAGCAGCCCAAGGACAGGGGCGGGTACTGAAGCTTTCTTT; cdr3_aa: CASSPRTGAGTEAFF; d_call: TRBD1; j_call: TRBJ1-1; v_call: TRBV6-1; clone_size: .
cdr3_nt: TGTGCCAGCAGACCCGAGCGGGAATGGAACACCGGGGAGCTGTTTTTT; cdr3_aa: CASRPEREWNTGELFF; d_call: TRBD2; j_call: TRBJ2-2; v_call: TRBV14; clone_size: .
cdr3_nt: TGTGCCAGCAGTAGGACTGCGGTTGGGTCCACAGATACGCAGTATTTT; cdr3_aa: CASSRTAVGSTDTQYF; d_call: .; j_call: TRBJ2-3; v_call: TRBV5-8; clone_size: few
cdr3_nt: TGTGCCAGCAGCGTCGGAGATACGCAGTATTTT; cdr3_aa: CASSVGDTQYF; d_call: .; j_call: TRBJ2-3; v_call: TRBV9; clone_size: .
cdr3_nt: TGTGCCAGCAGTGCCCAGGGCGGGAGTAAGAATGAGCAGTTCTTC; cdr3_aa: CASSAQGGSKNEQFF; d_call: TRBD2; j_call: TRBJ2-1; v_call: TRBV7-9; clone_size: .
cdr3_nt: TGTGCCAGCAGCGGACAGGGCGTTAGCTATGGCTACACCTTC; cdr3_aa: CASSGQGVSYGYTF; d_call: TRBD1; j_call: TRBJ1-2; v_call: TRBV25-1; clone_size: once